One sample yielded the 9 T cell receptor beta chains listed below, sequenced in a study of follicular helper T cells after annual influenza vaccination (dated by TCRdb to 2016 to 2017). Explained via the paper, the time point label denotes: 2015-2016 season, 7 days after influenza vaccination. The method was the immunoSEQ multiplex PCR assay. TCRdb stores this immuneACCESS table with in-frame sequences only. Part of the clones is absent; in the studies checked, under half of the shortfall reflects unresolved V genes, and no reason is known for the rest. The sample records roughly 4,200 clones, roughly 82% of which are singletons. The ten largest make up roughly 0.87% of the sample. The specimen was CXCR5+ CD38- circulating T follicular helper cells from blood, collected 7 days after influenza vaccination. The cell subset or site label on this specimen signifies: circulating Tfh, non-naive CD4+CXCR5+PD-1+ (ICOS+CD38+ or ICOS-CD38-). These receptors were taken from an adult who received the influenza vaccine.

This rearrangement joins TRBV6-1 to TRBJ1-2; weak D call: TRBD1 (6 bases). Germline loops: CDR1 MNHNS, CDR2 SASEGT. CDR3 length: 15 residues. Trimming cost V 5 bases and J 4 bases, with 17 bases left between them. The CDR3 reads CASSTGRGASYGYTF. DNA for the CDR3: TGTGCCAGCAGTACTGGGAGGGGGGCGAGCTATGGCTACACCTTC.

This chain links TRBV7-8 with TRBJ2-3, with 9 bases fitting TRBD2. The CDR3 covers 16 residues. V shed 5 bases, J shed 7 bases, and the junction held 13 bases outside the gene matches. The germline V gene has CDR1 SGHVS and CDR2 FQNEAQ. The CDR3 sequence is CASSTGSSGSLYTQYF. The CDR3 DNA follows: TGTGCCAGCAGCACCGGAAGTAGCGGGAGTTTATATACGCAGTATTTT. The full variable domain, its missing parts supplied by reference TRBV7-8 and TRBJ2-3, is GAGVSQSPRYKVAKRGQDVALRCDPISGHVSLFWYQQALGQGPEFLTYFQNEAQLDKSGLPSDRFFAERPEGSVSTLKIQRTQQEDSAVYLCASSTGSSGSLYTQYFGPGTRLTVL.

CDR3 DNA sequence: TGTGCCAGCAGTTTCCCCGGGACAGGGATGAACAATGAGCAGTTCTTC. The encoded protein is CASSFPGTGMNNEQFF. V usage is TRBV27 and J usage is TRBJ2-1; 9 bases fit TRBD1. Germline lookup yields CDR1 MNHEY and CDR2 SMNVEV (reference sequence). V lost 3 bases, J lost 5 bases, and 8 bases stayed unmatched. CDR3 length: 16 residues.

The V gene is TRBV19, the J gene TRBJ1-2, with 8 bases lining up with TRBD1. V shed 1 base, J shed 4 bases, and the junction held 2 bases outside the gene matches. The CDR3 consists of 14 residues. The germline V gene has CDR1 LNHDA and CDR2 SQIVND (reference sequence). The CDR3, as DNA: TGTGCCAGTAGTATAGTCCAGGGGGCCTATGGCTACACCTTC. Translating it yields CASSIVQGAYGYTF.

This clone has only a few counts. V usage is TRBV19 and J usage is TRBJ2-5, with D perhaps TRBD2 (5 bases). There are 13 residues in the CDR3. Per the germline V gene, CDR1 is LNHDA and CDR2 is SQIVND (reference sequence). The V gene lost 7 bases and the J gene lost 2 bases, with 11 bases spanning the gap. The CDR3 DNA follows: TGTGCCAGTAACGCGGGCCGACAAGAGACCCAGTACTTC. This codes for CASNAGRQETQYF.

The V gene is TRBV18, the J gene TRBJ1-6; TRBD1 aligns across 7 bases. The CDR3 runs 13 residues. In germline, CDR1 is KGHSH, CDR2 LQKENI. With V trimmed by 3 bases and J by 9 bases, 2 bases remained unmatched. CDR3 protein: CASSPGQISPLHF. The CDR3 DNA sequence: TGTGCCAGCTCACCGGGACAGATTTCACCCCTCCACTTT.

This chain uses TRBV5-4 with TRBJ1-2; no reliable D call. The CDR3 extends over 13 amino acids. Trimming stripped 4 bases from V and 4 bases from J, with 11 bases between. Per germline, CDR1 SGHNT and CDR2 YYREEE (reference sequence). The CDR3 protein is CASSGVPGYGYTF. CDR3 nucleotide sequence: TGTGCCAGCAGCGGAGTCCCGGGCTATGGCTACACCTTC.

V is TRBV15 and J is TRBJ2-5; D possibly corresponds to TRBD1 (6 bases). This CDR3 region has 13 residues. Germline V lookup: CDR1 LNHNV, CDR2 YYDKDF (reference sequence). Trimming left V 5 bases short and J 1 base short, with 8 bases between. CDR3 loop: CATSRTAQETQYF. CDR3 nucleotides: TGTGCCACCAGCCGGACAGCCCAAGAGACCCAGTACTTC.

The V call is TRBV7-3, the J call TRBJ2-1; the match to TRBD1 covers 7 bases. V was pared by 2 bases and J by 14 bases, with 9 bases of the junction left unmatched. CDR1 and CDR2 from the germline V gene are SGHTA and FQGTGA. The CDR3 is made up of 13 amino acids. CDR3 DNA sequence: TGTGCCAGCAGCTTAGTTGTGGGAGACAGGGAGTTCTTC. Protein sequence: CASSLVVGDREFF.